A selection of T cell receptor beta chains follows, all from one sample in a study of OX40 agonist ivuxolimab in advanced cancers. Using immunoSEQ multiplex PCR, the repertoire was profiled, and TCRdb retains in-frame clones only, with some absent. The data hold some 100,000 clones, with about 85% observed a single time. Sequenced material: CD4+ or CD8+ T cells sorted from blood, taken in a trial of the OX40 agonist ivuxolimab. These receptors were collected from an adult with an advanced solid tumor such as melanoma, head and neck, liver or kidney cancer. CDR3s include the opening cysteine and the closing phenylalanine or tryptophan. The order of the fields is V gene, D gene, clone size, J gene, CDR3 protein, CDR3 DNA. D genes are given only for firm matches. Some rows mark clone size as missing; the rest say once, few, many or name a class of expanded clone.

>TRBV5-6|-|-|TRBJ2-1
CASSFDVITGYYNEQFF
TGTGCCAGCAGCTTCGACGTAATAACAGGTTACTACAATGAGCAGTTCTTC
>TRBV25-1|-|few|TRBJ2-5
CASSFGETQYF
TGTGCCAGTTCCTTTGGGGAGACCCAGTACTTC
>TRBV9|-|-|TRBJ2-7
CASSDLQPSYEQYF
TGTGCCAGCAGCGACTTACAGCCTTCCTACGAGCAGTACTTC
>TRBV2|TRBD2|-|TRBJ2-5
CATQIGLAETQYF
TGTGCCACCCAGATTGGACTAGCGGAGACCCAGTACTTC
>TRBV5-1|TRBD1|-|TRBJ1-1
CASSSGQGGAEAFF
TGCGCCAGCAGCTCAGGACAGGGAGGGGCTGAAGCTTTCTTT
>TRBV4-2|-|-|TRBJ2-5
CASSQASAGRQETQYF
TGTGCCAGCAGCCAAGCGTCGGCGGGGCGGCAAGAGACCCAGTACTTC
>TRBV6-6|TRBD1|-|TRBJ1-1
CASSYLAGGEAFF
TGTGCCAGCAGTTACTTGGCAGGGGGCGAAGCTTTCTTT
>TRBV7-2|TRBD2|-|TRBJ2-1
CASSLSPSGASEQFF
TGTGCCAGCAGCTTAAGCCCTAGCGGGGCAAGTGAGCAGTTCTTC
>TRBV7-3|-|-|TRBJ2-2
CASSLMPGGNTGELFF
TGTGCCAGCAGCTTAATGCCAGGAGGGAACACCGGGGAGCTGTTTTTT
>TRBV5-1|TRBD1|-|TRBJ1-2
CASSYHDRGLHYGYTF
TGCGCCAGCAGCTATCACGACAGGGGGCTTCACTATGGCTACACCTTC
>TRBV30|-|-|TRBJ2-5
CVWSEGWRETQYF
TGTGTCTGGAGTGAGGGGTGGCGGGAGACCCAGTACTTC
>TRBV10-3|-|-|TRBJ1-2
CAITGGQQVGYTF
TGTGCCATCACGGGTGGACAGCAGGTGGGCTACACCTTC
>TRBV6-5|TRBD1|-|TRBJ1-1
CASSHQTDRGAFF
TGTGCCAGCAGCCACCAGACGGACAGGGGGGCTTTCTTT
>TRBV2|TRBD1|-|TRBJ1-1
CASSGQGKAVTEAFF
TGTGCCAGCAGTGGACAGGGGAAGGCCGTCACTGAAGCTTTCTTT
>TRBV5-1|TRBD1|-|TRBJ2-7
CASSSIPGQGAEQYF
TGCGCCAGCAGCTCAATACCGGGACAGGGGGCCGAGCAGTACTTC
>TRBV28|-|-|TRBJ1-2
CASSLNRPSNYGYTF
TGTGCCAGCAGTTTGAACAGGCCCAGTAACTATGGCTACACCTTC
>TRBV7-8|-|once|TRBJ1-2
CASLPPGPTYGYTF
TGTGCCAGCCTCCCCCCAGGACCGACCTATGGCTACACCTTC
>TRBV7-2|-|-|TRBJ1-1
CASSTRQIPNTEAFF
TGTGCCAGCAGCACGAGACAGATTCCGAACACTGAAGCTTTCTTT
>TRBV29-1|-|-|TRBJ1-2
CSVEKGEVGYGYTF
TGCAGCGTTGAAAAGGGGGAGGTCGGCTATGGCTACACCTTC
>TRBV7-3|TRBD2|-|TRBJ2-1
CASSTGGMNEQFF
TGTGCCAGCAGTACCGGGGGGATGAATGAGCAGTTCTTC
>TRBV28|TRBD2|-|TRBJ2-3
CASSSPGGPSTDTQYF
TGTGCCAGCAGTTCCCCGGGGGGACCTAGCACAGATACGCAGTATTTT
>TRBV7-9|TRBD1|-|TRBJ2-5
CASSWVYAGTVRETQYF
TGTGCCAGCAGCTGGGTATATGCCGGGACAGTGAGAGAGACCCAGTACTTC
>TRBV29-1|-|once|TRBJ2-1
CSARRTDYNEQFF
TGCAGCGCCCGGAGGACAGACTACAATGAGCAGTTCTTC
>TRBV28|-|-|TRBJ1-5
CASSLMWNQPQHF
TGTGCCAGCAGTTTAATGTGGAATCAGCCCCAGCATTTT
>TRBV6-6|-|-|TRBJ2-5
CASSPQGRVKTQYF
TGTGCCAGCAGTCCACAGGGCCGAGTGAAGACCCAGTACTTC
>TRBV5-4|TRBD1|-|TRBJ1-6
CASSLAGGTGAWPLHF
TGTGCCAGCAGCTTGGCCGGGGGGACAGGGGCTTGGCCCCTCCACTTT
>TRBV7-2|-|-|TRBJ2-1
CASSLMSGYNEQFF
TGTGCCAGCAGCTTAATGTCCGGGTACAATGAGCAGTTCTTC
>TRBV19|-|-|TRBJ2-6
CATSSGAGANVLTF
TGTGCCACCTCCTCAGGGGCTGGGGCCAACGTCCTGACTTTC
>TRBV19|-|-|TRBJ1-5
CASSIDQGRVGNQPQHF
TGTGCCAGTAGTATAGATCAGGGCAGGGTAGGAAATCAGCCCCAGCATTTT
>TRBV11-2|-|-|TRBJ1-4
CASTYLLGEKLFF
TGTGCCAGCACTTACCTCCTGGGCGAAAAACTGTTTTTT
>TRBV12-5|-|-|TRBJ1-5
CASGPGQGNQPQHF
TGTGCTAGTGGTCCGGGACAAGGTAATCAGCCCCAGCATTTT
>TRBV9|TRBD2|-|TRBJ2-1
CASSGSGSSYNEQFF
TGTGCCAGCAGCGGTAGCGGGAGCTCCTACAATGAGCAGTTCTTC
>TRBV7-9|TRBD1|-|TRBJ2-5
CASRDRDLETQYF
TGTGCCAGCAGAGACAGGGATTTGGAGACCCAGTACTTC